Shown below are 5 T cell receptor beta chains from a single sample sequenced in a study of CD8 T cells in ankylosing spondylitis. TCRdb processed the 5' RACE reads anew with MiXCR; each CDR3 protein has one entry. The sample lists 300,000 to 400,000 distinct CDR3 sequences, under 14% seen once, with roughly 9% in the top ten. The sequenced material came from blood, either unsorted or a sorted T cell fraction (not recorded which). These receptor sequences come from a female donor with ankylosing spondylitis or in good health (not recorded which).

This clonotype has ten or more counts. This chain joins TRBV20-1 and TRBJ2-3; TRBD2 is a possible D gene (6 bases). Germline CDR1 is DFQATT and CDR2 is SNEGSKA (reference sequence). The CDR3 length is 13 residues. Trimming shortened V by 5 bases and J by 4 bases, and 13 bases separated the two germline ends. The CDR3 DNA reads TGCAGTGCTTTGGGACTTATCCCAGATACGCAGTATTTT. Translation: CSALGLIPDTQYF.

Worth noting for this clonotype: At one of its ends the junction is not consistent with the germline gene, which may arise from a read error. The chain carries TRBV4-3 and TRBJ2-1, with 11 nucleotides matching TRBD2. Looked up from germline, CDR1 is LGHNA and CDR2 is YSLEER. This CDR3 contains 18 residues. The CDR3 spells CASSQDQLAGVVYNDQFF. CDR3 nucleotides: TGCGCCAGCAGCCAAGATCAACTAGCGGGAGTGGTGTACAATGATCAGTTCTTC.

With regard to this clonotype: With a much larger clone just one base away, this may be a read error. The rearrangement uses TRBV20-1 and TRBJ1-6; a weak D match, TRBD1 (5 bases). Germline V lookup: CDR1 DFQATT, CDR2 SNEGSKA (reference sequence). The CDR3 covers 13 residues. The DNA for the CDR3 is TGCGGTGCCAGGGAGGGGCGGGAATCACCCCTCCACTTT. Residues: CGAREGRESPLHF.

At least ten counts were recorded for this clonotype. For the CDR3, the DNA is TGCGCCAGCAGCGGTCCGGGACTTTACTCCTACAATGAGCAGTTCTTC. This gives the protein CASSGPGLYSYNEQFF. The gene calls are TRBV5-1 and TRBJ2-1, with D perhaps TRBD2 (6 bases). CDR3 length: 16 residues. Trimming removed 4 bases from V and 0 bases from J, with 14 bases in between. The germline V gene has CDR1 SGHRS and CDR2 YFSETQ.

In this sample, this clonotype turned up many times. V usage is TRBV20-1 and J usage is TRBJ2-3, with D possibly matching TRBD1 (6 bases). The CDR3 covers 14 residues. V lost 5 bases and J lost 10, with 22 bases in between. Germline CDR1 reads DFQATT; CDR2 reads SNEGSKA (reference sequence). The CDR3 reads CSAPETGQLGPQYF. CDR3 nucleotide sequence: TGCAGTGCTCCCGAGACAGGCCAGCTCGGTCCGCAGTATTTT.